These 26 T cell receptor beta chains came from one sample sequenced in a study of blood T cell repertoires in COVID-19. Produced via immunoSEQ multiplex PCR; TCRdb's table is partial and in-frame only. This table holds 230,000 or so clones, roughly 90% found once. Source material: PBMCs or T cells enriched from blood (not recorded which). The receptors stem from a woman aged 40 to 50 with acute COVID-19.

V and J are TRBV3-1 (or the pseudogene TRBV3-2) and TRBJ2-3; 7 bases align to TRBD2. The CDR3 has 14 amino acids. The germline gives CDR1 LGHDT, CDR2 YNNKEL (reference sequence). Trimming took 3 bases from V and 4 from J; bases not matched to a gene: 4. Here the CDR3 DNA reads TGTGCCAGCAGCCACCTCCGGGGGGCAGATACGCAGTATTTT. Translating gives CASSHLRGADTQYF.

The chain has TRBV28 and TRBJ1-2, with TRBD1 matching 7 bases. The germline V gene encodes CDR1 MDHEN and CDR2 SYDVKM. The CDR3 sequence is 14 residues long. The V gene end was trimmed by 3 bases and the J gene end by 5 bases; junction bases not matched to a gene: 6. The CDR3 bases are TGTGCCAGCAGTTTTGGAGGGGGCCCGTATGGCTACACCTTC. It yields the protein CASSFGGGPYGYTF.

CDR3 bases: TGTGCCAGCAGCTTAGGGCTAGCGGGGGGGCCCCACGAGCAGTACTTC. It encodes CASSLGLAGGPHEQYF. The chain joins TRBV11-3 to TRBJ2-7, with 12 bases fitting TRBD2. CDR1 and CDR2 from the germline V gene are SGHNT and YENEEA. The ends lost 1 base at V and 5 bases at J; junction bases unmatched: 6. The CDR3 length is 16 residues.

The chain recombines TRBV19 with TRBJ1-5; 8 nucleotides line up with TRBD1. This CDR3 spans 18 amino acids. Trimming cost V 9 bases and J 3 bases; bases outside gene matches: 19. Germline values: CDR1 LNHDA, CDR2 SQIVND (reference sequence). DNA of the CDR3: TGTGCCAGCCAACCCCCGAAGAAGACAGGGGTAATCAATCAGCCCCAGCATTTT. This encodes CASQPPKKTGVINQPQHF. The full variable domain, in which reference TRBV19 and TRBJ1-5 provide the parts outside the CDR3, is DGGITQSPKYLFRKEGQNVTLSCEQNLNHDAMYWYRQDPGQGLRLIYYSQIVNDFQKGDIAEGYSVSREKKESFPLTVTSAQKNPTAFYLCASQPPKKTGVINQPQHFGDGTRLSIL.

The chain couples TRBV5-1 to TRBJ2-7; D perhaps matches TRBD1 (6 bases). Germline-derived CDR1 and CDR2 are SGHRS and YFSETQ. Trimming left V 0 bases short and J 4 bases short, with 14 bases between. This CDR3 contains 15 residues. The CDR3 loop reads CASSLAPDSLYEQYV. The CDR3 coding sequence is TGCGCCAGCAGCTTGGCCCCGGACAGCCTATACGAGCAGTACGTC.

The chain links TRBV2 to TRBJ2-1, with 12 bases lining up with TRBD2. The CDR3 loop spans 15 amino acids. V lost 2 bases to trimming and J lost 6 bases; unmatched junction nucleotides: 2. Germline CDR1 SNHLY, CDR2 FYNNEI. The CDR3, as DNA: TGTGCCAGCAGTGAACGACTAGCGGGGGTCAATGAGCAGTTCTTC. It codes for CASSERLAGVNEQFF.

This chain uses TRBV3-1 (or the pseudogene TRBV3-2) with TRBJ1-6; no definite D call. Deletions cut 2 bases from V and 7 bases from J, with 12 bases between. The length of the CDR3 is 15 residues. Germline CDR1 LGHDT, CDR2 YNNKEL (reference sequence). CDR3 nucleotides: TGTGCCAGCAGCCAACCCCCACTGGGCAATTCACCCCTCCACTTT. Its protein product is CASSQPPLGNSPLHF.

The V and J genes are TRBV18 and TRBJ1-2; TRBD1 might be the D (5 bases). Germline-derived CDR1 and CDR2 are KGHSH and LQKENI. V was trimmed by 0 bases and J by 10 bases, leaving 15 bases between them. The CDR3 has 14 residues. CDR3 DNA: TGTGCCAGCTCACCACCGGGGCGGAGTGGGGACTACACCTTC. It translates to CASSPPGRSGDYTF.

The J gene is TRBJ1-1, the V gene TRBV18; TRBD1 aligns across 10 bases. There are 16 residues in the CDR3. Germline loops: CDR1 KGHSH, CDR2 LQKENI. Losses at the gene ends were 3 bases for V and 5 bases for J; bases not matched to a gene: 9. CDR3 DNA: TGTGCCAGCTCACCCCTTAGACAGGGGGCGGATACTGAAGCTTTCTTT. Its protein is CASSPLRQGADTEAFF. Together with reference TRBV18 and TRBJ1-1, the CDR3 gives the full variable domain: NAGVMQNPRHLVRRRGQEARLRCSPMKGHSHVYWYRQLPEEGLKFMVYLQKENIIDESGMPKERFSAEFPKEGPSILRIQQVVRGDSAAYFCASSPLRQGADTEAFFGQGTRLTVV.

The gene calls are TRBV9 and TRBJ2-1, with a possible D match to TRBD1 (5 bases). This CDR3 is 14 amino acids long. Germline V lookup: CDR1 SGDLS, CDR2 YYNGEE. Deletions cut 3 bases from V and 9 bases from J, with 16 bases between. In DNA form, the CDR3 reads TGTGCCAGCAGCGCTGGGGCAGTTTACGGTGAGCAGTTCTTC. This encodes CASSAGAVYGEQFF.

The chain combines TRBV29-1 with TRBJ1-2, with 10 bases aligning to TRBD1. There are 13 residues in the CDR3. Germline CDR1 is SQVTM and CDR2 is ANQGSEA. V lost 5 bases, J lost 4 bases, and 4 bases stayed unmatched. The DNA of the CDR3 is TGCAGCGTTCCCCGGGACAGGGGCTATGGCTACACCTTC. It codes for CSVPRDRGYGYTF.

The rearrangement uses TRBV2 and TRBJ1-6; D gene ambiguous. The V gene lost 9 bases and the J gene lost 0 bases, with 9 bases spanning the gap. CDR1 and CDR2 from the germline V gene are SNHLY and FYNNEI. There are 14 residues in the CDR3. The CDR3 bases are TGTGCCAGTCTGGCGGGCTCCTATAATTCACCCCTCCACTTT. The encoded protein is CASLAGSYNSPLHF.

This clone was observed a handful of times. The chain is built from TRBV9 and TRBJ1-2; 9 bases map to TRBD1. The germline gives CDR1 SGDLS, CDR2 YYNGEE. The CDR3 totals 15 residues. V lost 9 bases and J lost 7; bases outside the gene matches: 16. The chain's CDR3 is CATSPGQGSLGGYTF. For the CDR3, the DNA is TGTGCCACCTCCCCGGGACAGGGATCCCTTGGTGGCTACACCTTC.

The gene calls are TRBV9 and TRBJ1-1; 8 bases agree with TRBD1. Trimming removed 3 bases from V and 2 bases from J; junction bases left unmatched: 3. This CDR3 region has 14 residues. Germline V gene lookup returns CDR1 SGDLS and CDR2 YYNGEE. CDR3 DNA: TGTGCCAGCAGCGGGGGACAGGCAAACACTGAAGCTTTCTTT. Its protein is CASSGGQANTEAFF.

The CDR3 loop is CASRPTLAGGLRSYNEQFF. The CDR3 nucleotides read TGTGCCAGCAGGCCTACACTAGCGGGGGGCCTCCGCTCCTACAATGAGCAGTTCTTC. The chain joins TRBV14 to TRBJ2-1; 12 bases match TRBD2. V lost 6 bases to trimming and J lost 0 bases; unmatched junction nucleotides: 12. The CDR3 runs 19 residues. Germline V gene lookup returns CDR1 SGHDN and CDR2 FVKESK.

This clone was seen ten or more times. The gene calls are TRBV19 and TRBJ1-4; a weak D match, TRBD1 (6 bases). Germline assignment: CDR1 LNHDA and CDR2 SQIVND (reference sequence). The CDR3 runs 13 residues. With 5 bases removed from V and 8 bases from J, the gap between germline ends came to 12 bases. CDR3 DNA sequence: TGTGCCAGTAGTCCACAGGGAACAGAAAAACTGTTTTTT. Translated: CASSPQGTEKLFF.

The gene calls are TRBV9 and TRBJ1-2, with D perhaps TRBD1 (6 bases). V was trimmed by 3 bases and J by 6 bases, leaving 12 bases between them. Germline CDR1 and CDR2: SGDLS and YYNGEE. The CDR3 contains 13 residues. The CDR3 sequence is CASSAGQLNGYTF. The CDR3 DNA reads as TGTGCCAGCAGCGCAGGACAGCTGAATGGCTACACCTTC.

The chain recombines TRBV9 with TRBJ1-4, with 10 bases identical to TRBD1. V gave up 4 bases and J gave up 8 bases; unmatched junction bases: 8. CDR3 length: 15 residues. Germline CDR1 SGDLS, CDR2 YYNGEE. The DNA of the CDR3 is TGTGCCAGCAGCCCTGGGACAGGGGAGCACGAAAAACTGTTTTTT. Amino acid sequence: CASSPGTGEHEKLFF.

This sequence joins TRBV6-5 and TRBJ1-1; D is ambiguous. The CDR3 totals 13 residues. Trimming removed 6 bases from V and 1 base from J, with 9 bases in between. Germline values: CDR1 MNHEY, CDR2 SVGAGI. In DNA form, the CDR3 reads TGTGCCAGCAGGGAGGTTGGGAACACTGAAGCTTTCTTT. Its translation is CASREVGNTEAFF.

The CDR3 is CASSWAENTEAFF. For the CDR3, the DNA is TGTGCCAGCAGCTGGGCAGAGAACACTGAAGCTTTCTTT. The chain recombines TRBV7-2 with TRBJ1-1; D gene unclear. V was pared by 4 bases and J by 1 base, with 7 bases between. Germline lookup yields CDR1 SGHTA and CDR2 FQGNSA. The CDR3 spans 13 residues.

The chain carries TRBV2 and TRBJ1-1; 10 bases align to TRBD1. This CDR3 is built from 14 residues. The V segment lost 7 bases and the J segment 5 bases; nucleotides outside the gene matches: 7. The germline CDR1 and CDR2 sequences are SNHLY and FYNNEI. The CDR3 here is CASTQGQGRTEAFF. The CDR3 coding sequence is TGTGCCAGCACCCAGGGACAGGGGAGGACTGAAGCTTTCTTT.

This clone turned up a few times. The chain's CDR3 is CASSAEPGEKLFF. CDR3 in DNA: TGTGCCAGCAGCGCTGAACCGGGGGAAAAACTGTTTTTT. The V and J genes are TRBV9 and TRBJ1-4; D not certain. This CDR3 spans 13 amino acids. CDR1 is SGDLS and CDR2 is YYNGEE in the germline V gene. V shed 3 bases and J shed 8 bases, with 11 bases lying between them.

The V and J genes are TRBV7-9 and TRBJ2-5; D remains unclear. The V end was cut by 2 bases, the J end by 2 bases, with 12 bases between. This CDR3 has 15 residues. Germline CDR1 is SEHNR and CDR2 is FQNEAQ (reference sequence). The CDR3 spells CASSLNGQAQETQYF. CDR3 bases: TGTGCCAGCAGCTTAAACGGTCAGGCTCAAGAGACCCAGTACTTC.

The CDR3 protein is CATSEGTGTGFDEQFF. The CDR3, as DNA: TGTGCCACCAGTGAGGGAACCGGGACAGGGTTCGATGAGCAGTTCTTC. The chain combines TRBV24-1 with TRBJ2-1; 9 bases fit TRBD1. Germline loops: CDR1 KGHDR, CDR2 SFDVKD. CDR3 length equals 16 residues. V gave up 4 bases and J gave up 8 bases; unmatched junction bases: 11.

The rearrangement links TRBV28 to TRBJ1-1; no clear D gene. V lost 6 bases to trimming and J lost 1 base, with 9 bases between them. CDR1 MDHEN and CDR2 SYDVKM come from the germline V gene. The CDR3 contains 13 residues. CDR3 residues: CASRRPGNTEAFF. The DNA for the CDR3 is TGTGCCAGCAGGCGGCCGGGGAACACTGAAGCTTTCTTT.

CDR3 residues: CASSRTGGWTEAFF. CDR3 DNA sequence: TGTGCCAGCAGCCGGACAGGGGGGTGGACTGAAGCTTTCTTT. The rearrangement joins TRBV11-2 to TRBJ1-1; 10 bases are shared with TRBD1. Germline V lookup: CDR1 SGHAT, CDR2 FQNNGV. V shed 5 bases and J 5 bases; nucleotides not matched to a gene: 5. This CDR3 is built from 14 residues. Looking up the rest from reference TRBV11-2 and TRBJ1-1 gives the full variable domain: EAGVAQSPRYKIIEKRQSVAFWCNPISGHATLYWYQQILGQGPKLLIQFQNNGVVDDSQLPKDRFSAERLKGVDSTLKIQPAKLEDSAVYLCASSRTGGWTEAFFGQGTRLTVV.